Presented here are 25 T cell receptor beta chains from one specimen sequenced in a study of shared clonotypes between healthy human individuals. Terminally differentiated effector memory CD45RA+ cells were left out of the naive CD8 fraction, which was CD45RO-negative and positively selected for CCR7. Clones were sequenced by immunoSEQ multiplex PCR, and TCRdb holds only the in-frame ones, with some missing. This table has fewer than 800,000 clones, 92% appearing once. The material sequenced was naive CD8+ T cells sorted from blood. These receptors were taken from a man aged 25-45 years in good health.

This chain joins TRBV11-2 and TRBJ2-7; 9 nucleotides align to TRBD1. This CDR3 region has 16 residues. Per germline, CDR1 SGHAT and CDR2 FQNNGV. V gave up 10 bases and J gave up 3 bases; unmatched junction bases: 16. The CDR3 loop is CATSLESGTGNYEQYF. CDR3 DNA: TGTGCCACCTCCCTCGAATCCGGGACAGGGAACTACGAGCAGTACTTC.

In nucleotides, the CDR3 is TGCGCCAGCAGCCAAGGGGGTGGTCGAGGTCCTGCTTCTGAAGCTTTCTTT. Its protein product is CASSQGGGRGPASEAFF. This chain uses TRBV4-1 with TRBJ1-1; D call uncertain. Germline lookup yields CDR1 MGHRA and CDR2 YSYEKL. The ends were cut back, 1 base at V and 6 bases at J, with 21 bases in the middle. This CDR3 contains 17 residues.

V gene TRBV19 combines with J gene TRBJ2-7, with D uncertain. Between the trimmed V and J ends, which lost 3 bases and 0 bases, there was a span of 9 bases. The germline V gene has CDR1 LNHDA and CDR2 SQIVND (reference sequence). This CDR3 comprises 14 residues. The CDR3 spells CASSITVYSYEQYF. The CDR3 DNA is TGTGCCAGTAGTATCACTGTTTACTCCTACGAGCAGTACTTC.

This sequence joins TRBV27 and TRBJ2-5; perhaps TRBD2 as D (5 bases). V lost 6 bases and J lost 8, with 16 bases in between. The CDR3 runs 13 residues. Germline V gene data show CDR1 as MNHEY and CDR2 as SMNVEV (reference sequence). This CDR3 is CASRGGSLYTQYF. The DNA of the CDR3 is TGTGCCAGCAGGGGCGGGTCCCTATATACCCAGTACTTC.

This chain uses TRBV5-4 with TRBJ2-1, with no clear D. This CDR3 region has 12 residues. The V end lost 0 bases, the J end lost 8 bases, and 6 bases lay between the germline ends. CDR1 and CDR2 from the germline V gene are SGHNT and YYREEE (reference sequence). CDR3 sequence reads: CASSLVSDEQFF. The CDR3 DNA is TGTGCCAGCAGCTTGGTTAGTGATGAGCAGTTCTTC.

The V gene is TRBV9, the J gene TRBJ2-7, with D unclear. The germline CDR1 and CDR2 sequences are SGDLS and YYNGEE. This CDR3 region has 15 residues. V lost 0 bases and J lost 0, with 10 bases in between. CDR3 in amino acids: CASSVAPASSYEQYF. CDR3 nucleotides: TGTGCCAGCAGCGTAGCCCCGGCCAGCTCCTACGAGCAGTACTTC.

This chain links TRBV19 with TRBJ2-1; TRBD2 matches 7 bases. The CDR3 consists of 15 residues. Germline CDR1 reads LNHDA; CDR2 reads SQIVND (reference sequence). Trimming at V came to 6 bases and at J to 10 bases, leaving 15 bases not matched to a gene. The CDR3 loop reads CASSRLSGWSGEQFF. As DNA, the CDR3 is TGTGCCAGTAGCAGACTTAGCGGGTGGAGTGGGGAGCAGTTCTTC.

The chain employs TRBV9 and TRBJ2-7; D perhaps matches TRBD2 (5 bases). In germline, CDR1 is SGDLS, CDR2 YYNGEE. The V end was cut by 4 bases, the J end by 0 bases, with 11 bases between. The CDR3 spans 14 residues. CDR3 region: CASSPRAGSYEQYF. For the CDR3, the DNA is TGTGCCAGCAGCCCCCGGGCGGGCTCCTACGAGCAGTACTTC.

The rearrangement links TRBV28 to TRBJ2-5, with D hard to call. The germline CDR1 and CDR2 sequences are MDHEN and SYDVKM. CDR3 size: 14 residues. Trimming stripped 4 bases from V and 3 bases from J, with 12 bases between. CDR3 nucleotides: TGTGCCAGCAGTTACCGGGCCCGCGAAGAGACCCAGTACTTC. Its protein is CASSYRAREETQYF.

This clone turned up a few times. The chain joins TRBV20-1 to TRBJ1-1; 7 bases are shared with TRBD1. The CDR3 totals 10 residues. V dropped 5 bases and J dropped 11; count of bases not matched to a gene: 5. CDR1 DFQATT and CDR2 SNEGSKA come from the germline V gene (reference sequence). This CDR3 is CSAEDRVAFF. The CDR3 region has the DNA TGCAGTGCTGAAGACAGGGTGGCTTTCTTT.

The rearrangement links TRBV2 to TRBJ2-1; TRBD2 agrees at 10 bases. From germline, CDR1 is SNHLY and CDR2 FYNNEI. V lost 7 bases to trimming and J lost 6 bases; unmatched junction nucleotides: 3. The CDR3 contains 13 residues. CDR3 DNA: TGTGCCAGCACTAGCGGGAGAACCAATGAGCAGTTCTTC. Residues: CASTSGRTNEQFF. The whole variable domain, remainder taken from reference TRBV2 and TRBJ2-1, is EPEVTQTPSHQVTQMGQEVILRCVPISNHLYFYWYRQILGQKVEFLVSFYNNEISEKSEIFDDQFSVERPDGSNFTLKIRSTKLEDSAMYFCASTSGRTNEQFFGPGTRLTVL.

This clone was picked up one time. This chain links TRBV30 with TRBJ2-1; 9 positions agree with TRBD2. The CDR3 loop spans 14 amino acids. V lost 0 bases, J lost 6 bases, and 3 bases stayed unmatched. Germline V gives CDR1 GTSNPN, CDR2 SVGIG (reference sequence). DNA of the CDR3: TGTGCCTGGAGTGTGGTAGCGGGAGTCAATGAGCAGTTCTTC. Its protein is CAWSVVAGVNEQFF.

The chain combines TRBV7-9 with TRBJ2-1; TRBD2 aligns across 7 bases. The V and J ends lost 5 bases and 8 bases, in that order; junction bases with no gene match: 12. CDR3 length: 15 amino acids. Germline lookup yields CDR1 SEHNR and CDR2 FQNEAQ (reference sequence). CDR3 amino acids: CASSTGAGERYEQFF. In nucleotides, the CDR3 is TGTGCCAGCAGCACCGGGGCGGGAGAGCGTTATGAGCAGTTCTTC.

CDR3: CASSAPGLAGVTGELFF. CDR3 bases: TGTGCCAGCAGCGCCCCCGGACTAGCGGGAGTAACTGGGGAGCTGTTTTTT. The J gene is TRBJ2-2, the V gene TRBV9; 13 bases align to TRBD2. The CDR3 contains 17 residues. In germline, CDR1 is SGDLS, CDR2 YYNGEE. V dropped 3 bases and J dropped 8; count of bases not matched to a gene: 10.

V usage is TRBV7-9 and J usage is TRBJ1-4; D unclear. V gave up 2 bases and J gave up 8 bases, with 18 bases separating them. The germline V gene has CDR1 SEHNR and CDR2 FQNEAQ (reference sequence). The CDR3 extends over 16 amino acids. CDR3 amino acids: CASSLLVPTAREKLFF. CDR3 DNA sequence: TGTGCCAGCAGCTTATTAGTGCCAACCGCTAGGGAAAAACTGTTTTTT. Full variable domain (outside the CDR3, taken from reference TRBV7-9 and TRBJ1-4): DTGVSQNPRHKITKRGQNVTFRCDPISEHNRLYWYRQTLGQGPEFLTYFQNEAQLEKSRLLSDRFSAERPKGSFSTLEIQRTEQGDSAMYLCASSLLVPTAREKLFFGSGTQLSVL.

In nucleotides, the CDR3 is TGTGCCAGCAGCGTGGGACAGGCTAAAGGCTACACCTTC. It is translated as CASSVGQAKGYTF. This rearrangement joins TRBV7-9 to TRBJ1-2; 8 bases align to TRBD1. With 5 bases clipped from V and 8 bases from J, the junction kept 7 bases outside the gene matches. Germline lookup yields CDR1 SEHNR and CDR2 FQNEAQ (reference sequence). The CDR3 is made up of 13 amino acids.

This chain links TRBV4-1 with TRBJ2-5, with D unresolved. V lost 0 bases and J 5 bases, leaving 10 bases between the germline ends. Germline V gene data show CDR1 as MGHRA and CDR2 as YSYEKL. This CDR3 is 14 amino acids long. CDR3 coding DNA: TGCGCCAGCAGCCAAGAATGGGTATTGGAGACCCAGTACTTC. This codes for CASSQEWVLETQYF.

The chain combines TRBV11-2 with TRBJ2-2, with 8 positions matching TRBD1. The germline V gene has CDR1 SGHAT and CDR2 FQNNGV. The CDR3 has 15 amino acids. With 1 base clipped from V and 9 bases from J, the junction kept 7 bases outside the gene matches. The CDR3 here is CASSLVTGDERELFF. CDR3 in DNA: TGTGCCAGCAGCTTAGTGACAGGGGATGAGAGGGAGCTGTTTTTT.

The CDR3 sequence is CASSQDTTLLNTEAFF. The CDR3 nucleotides are TGCGCCAGCAGCCAAGATACAACACTTCTGAACACTGAAGCTTTCTTT. The chain links TRBV4-1 to TRBJ1-1; D not resolved. Trimming took off 0 bases at V and 0 bases at J, with 11 bases between the two ends. This CDR3 is built from 16 residues. The germline CDR1 and CDR2 sequences are MGHRA and YSYEKL.

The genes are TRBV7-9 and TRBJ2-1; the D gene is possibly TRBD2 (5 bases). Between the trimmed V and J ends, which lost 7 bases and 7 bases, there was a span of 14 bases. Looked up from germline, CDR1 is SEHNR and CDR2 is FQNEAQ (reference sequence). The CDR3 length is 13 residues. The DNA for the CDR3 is TGTGCCAGCACCCCGGGGTCCGGAAATGAGCAGTTCTTC. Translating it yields CASTPGSGNEQFF. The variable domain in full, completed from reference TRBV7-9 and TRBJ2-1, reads DTGVSQNPRHKITKRGQNVTFRCDPISEHNRLYWYRQTLGQGPEFLTYFQNEAQLEKSRLLSDRFSAERPKGSFSTLEIQRTEQGDSAMYLCASTPGSGNEQFFGPGTRLTVL.

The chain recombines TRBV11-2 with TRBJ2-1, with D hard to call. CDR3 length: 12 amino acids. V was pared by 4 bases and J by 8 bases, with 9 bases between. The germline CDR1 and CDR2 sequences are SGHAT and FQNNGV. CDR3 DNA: TGTGCCAGCAGCTCCTTATCGGATGAGCAGTTCTTC. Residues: CASSSLSDEQFF.

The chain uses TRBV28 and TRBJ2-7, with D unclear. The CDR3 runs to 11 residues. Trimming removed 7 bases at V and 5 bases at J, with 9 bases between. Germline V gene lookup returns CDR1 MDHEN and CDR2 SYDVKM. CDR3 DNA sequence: TGTGCCAGCACCCCGGTCCACGAGCAGTACTTC. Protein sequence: CASTPVHEQYF.

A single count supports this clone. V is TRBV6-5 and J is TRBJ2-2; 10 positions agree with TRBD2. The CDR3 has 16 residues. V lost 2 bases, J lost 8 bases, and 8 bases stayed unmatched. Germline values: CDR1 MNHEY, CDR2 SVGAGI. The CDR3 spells CASSYGLAGGRGELFF. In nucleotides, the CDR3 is TGTGCCAGCAGTTACGGATTAGCGGGAGGTCGGGGGGAGCTGTTTTTT.

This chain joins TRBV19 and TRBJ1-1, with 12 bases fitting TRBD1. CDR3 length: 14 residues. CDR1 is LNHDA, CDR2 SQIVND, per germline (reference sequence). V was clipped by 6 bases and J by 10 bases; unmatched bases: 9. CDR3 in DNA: TGTGCCAGTAGGGGGACAGGGGGCTTCCCTGGAGCTTTCTTT. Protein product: CASRGTGGFPGAFF.

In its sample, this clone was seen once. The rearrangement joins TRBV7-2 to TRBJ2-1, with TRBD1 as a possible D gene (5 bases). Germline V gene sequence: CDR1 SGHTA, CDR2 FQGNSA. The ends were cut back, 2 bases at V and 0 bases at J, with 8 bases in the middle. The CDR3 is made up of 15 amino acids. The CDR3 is CASSLRQISYNEQFF. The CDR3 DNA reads TGTGCCAGCAGCTTAAGACAGATCTCCTACAATGAGCAGTTCTTC.